Below are 28 T cell receptor beta chains sequenced from a single sample in a study of PD-1 blockade in classical Hodgkin lymphoma. Exposure to brentuximab vedotin varied, and each patient had relapsed following autologous stem cell transplantation. Generated by immunoSEQ multiplex PCR, the TCRdb table keeps only in-frame clones and is missing some. Among approximately 57,000 clones listed, around 93% were seen once. The material was peripheral blood mononuclear cells (PBMCs), obtained before the second cycle of nivolumab. The receptors stem from a human donor with classical Hodgkin lymphoma.

J is TRBJ2-5 and V is TRBV9; 10 nucleotides match TRBD2. V gave up 1 base and J gave up 5 bases; unmatched junction bases: 2. Germline loops: CDR1 SGDLS, CDR2 YYNGEE. The CDR3 is made up of 14 amino acids. This CDR3 reads CASSVSSGGETQYF. The CDR3 region has the DNA TGTGCCAGCAGCGTATCTAGCGGGGGTGAGACCCAGTACTTC.

The J gene is TRBJ2-5, the V gene TRBV28; D is possibly TRBD2 (5 bases). The V end was cut by 2 bases, the J end by 5 bases, with 15 bases between. Germline CDR1 reads MDHEN; CDR2 reads SYDVKM. This CDR3 has 15 amino acids. The CDR3: CASSLGSASWETQYF. The DNA of the CDR3 is TGTGCCAGCAGTTTAGGCTCGGCTAGCTGGGAGACCCAGTACTTC.

In DNA, the CDR3 is TGTGCCAGCAGTTTTGGGATCAAGGGAGGTGAAAAACTGTTTTTT. The encoded protein is CASSFGIKGGEKLFF. The rearrangement links TRBV28 to TRBJ1-4; D unclear. Looked up from germline, CDR1 is MDHEN and CDR2 is SYDVKM. Trimming removed 3 bases from V and 7 bases from J, with 15 bases in between. There are 15 residues in the CDR3.

The rearrangement uses TRBV29-1 and TRBJ1-2; a weak D match, TRBD1 (5 bases). CDR3 length: 11 amino acids. Germline-derived CDR1 and CDR2 are SQVTM and ANQGSEA. The V end lost 3 bases, the J end lost 14 bases, and 16 bases lay between the germline ends. The CDR3 DNA reads as TGCAGCGTTGAGAGGGTGGGGCTTAGGACCTTC. It yields the protein CSVERVGLRTF.

This clone came up once. The chain couples TRBV7-3 to TRBJ1-1, with TRBD1 as a possible D gene (6 bases). The CDR3 has 12 amino acids. Germline CDR1 and CDR2: SGHTA and FQGTGA. Trimming took off 5 bases at V and 6 bases at J, with 10 bases between the two ends. CDR3 region: CASSQTGSEAFF. DNA for the CDR3: TGTGCCAGCAGCCAAACAGGGTCTGAAGCTTTCTTT.

V gene TRBV7-2 combines with J gene TRBJ2-5; tentatively, D is TRBD2 (5 bases). V was pared by 1 base and J by 5 bases, with 11 bases between. Germline CDR1 SGHTA, CDR2 FQGNSA. There are 14 residues in the CDR3. CDR3 protein: CASSLVLGGETQYF. The CDR3 coding sequence is TGTGCCAGCAGCTTAGTTCTGGGCGGGGAGACCCAGTACTTC.

The chain carries TRBV9 and TRBJ2-1; no reliable D call. CDR1 SGDLS and CDR2 YYNGEE come from the germline V gene. The CDR3 covers 12 residues. V lost 2 bases to trimming and J lost 5 bases, with 5 bases between them. This CDR3 reads CASSVYDNEQFF. The CDR3 nucleotides read TGTGCCAGCAGCGTCTACGACAATGAGCAGTTCTTC. The complete variable domain, with remaining parts taken from reference TRBV9 and TRBJ2-1, reads DSGVTQTPKHLITATGQRVTLRCSPRSGDLSVYWYQQSLDQGLQFLIQYYNGEERAKGNILERFSAQQFPDLHSELNLSSLELGDSALYFCASSVYDNEQFFGPGTRLTVL.

This clone was recorded only once. This sequence joins TRBV10-2 and TRBJ1-5, with a possible D match to TRBD1 (5 bases). Germline V gene data show CDR1 as WSHSY and CDR2 as SAAADI. This CDR3 has 15 residues. Trimming took 4 bases from V and 5 from J, leaving 15 bases between them. CDR3 DNA sequence: TGCGCCAGCAGTGGGGGGGTGGGTCCCTATCAGCCCCAGCATTTT. It codes for CASSGGVGPYQPQHF.

The V gene is TRBV9, the J gene TRBJ2-5; D may correspond to TRBD1 or TRBD2 (5 bases each). The CDR3 has 16 amino acids. Germline V gene lookup returns CDR1 SGDLS and CDR2 YYNGEE. V lost 4 bases, J lost 2 bases, and 18 bases lay in between. CDR3 sequence (DNA): TGTGCCAGCAGCCCCGGAGAGGGCACAGGACAAGAGACCCAGTACTTC. Translated: CASSPGEGTGQETQYF.

The V call is TRBV10-3, the J call TRBJ1-2; weak D call: TRBD1 (5 bases). The germline V and J ends were trimmed by 2 bases and 6 bases, with 13 bases remaining between them. Germline V gene data show CDR1 as ENHRY and CDR2 as SYGVKD. The CDR3 length is 14 residues. CDR3 nucleotide sequence: TGTGCCATCAGTGAGCCCCTTAGGGGAGATGGCTACACCTTC. Amino acids: CAISEPLRGDGYTF.

The chain carries TRBV27 and TRBJ1-5, with a possible D match to TRBD1 (6 bases). The CDR3 has 16 residues. Trimming removed 5 bases at V and 7 bases at J, with 21 bases between. Germline-derived CDR1 and CDR2 are MNHEY and SMNVEV (reference sequence). The CDR3 DNA reads as TGTGCCAGCAGTCCTACTGGTGGGGGACAATACCAGCCCCAGCATTTT. It yields the protein CASSPTGGGQYQPQHF.

The V gene is TRBV28, the J gene TRBJ1-4; D is unclear. V was trimmed by 2 bases and J by 5 bases, leaving 9 bases between them. This CDR3 is built from 14 residues. The germline V gene encodes CDR1 MDHEN and CDR2 SYDVKM. CDR3 protein: CASSLPGSNEKLFF. As DNA, the CDR3 is TGTGCCAGCAGTTTACCCGGGTCAAATGAAAAACTGTTTTTT. Full variable domain (outside the CDR3, taken from reference TRBV28 and TRBJ1-4): DVKVTQSSRYLVKRTGEKVFLECVQDMDHENMFWYRQDPGLGLRLIYFSYDVKMKEKGDIPEGYSVSREKKERFSLILESASTNQTSMYLCASSLPGSNEKLFFGSGTQLSVL.

CDR3: CASSRFTGTASTNEKLFF. Written as DNA, the CDR3 is TGCGCCAGCAGCAGATTTACCGGGACAGCCTCAACTAATGAAAAACTGTTTTTT. The V and J genes are TRBV5-1 and TRBJ1-4; 7 nucleotides align to TRBD1. Germline V CDR1 and CDR2: SGHRS, YFSETQ. V lost 4 bases to trimming and J lost 0 bases; unmatched junction nucleotides: 12. The CDR3 runs 18 residues.

The V gene is TRBV27, the J gene TRBJ2-5; TRBD1 aligns across 9 bases. The CDR3 runs to 17 residues. V dropped 4 bases and J dropped 0; count of bases not matched to a gene: 9. CDR1 is MNHEY, CDR2 SMNVEV, per germline (reference sequence). CDR3 in DNA: TGTGCCAGCAGTTCAACGGGACAGGGCATATACCAAGAGACCCAGTACTTC. Its translation is CASSSTGQGIYQETQYF.

CDR3 bases: TGTGCCAGCAGCGGGGGACTAGCAGAGAACACCGGGGAGCTGTTTTTT. Protein product: CASSGGLAENTGELFF. The chain is built from TRBV9 and TRBJ2-2; 9 bases are shared with TRBD2. Trimming took 3 bases from V and 1 from J; bases not matched to a gene: 4. This CDR3 contains 16 residues. Germline lookup yields CDR1 SGDLS and CDR2 YYNGEE.

The rearrangement uses TRBV23-1 and TRBJ1-2; TRBD1 agrees at 9 bases. TRBV23-1 is an open reading frame whose function is uncertain. This CDR3 spans 16 amino acids. V shed 6 bases and J 6 bases; nucleotides not matched to a gene: 14. The CDR3 reads CASRLRDRENFDGYTF. In DNA, the CDR3 is TGCGCCAGCAGACTGAGGGACAGGGAAAATTTTGATGGCTACACCTTC.

The V call is TRBV29-1, the J call TRBJ1-1; possible D gene TRBD1, 6 bases. The CDR3 loop spans 13 amino acids. Germline values: CDR1 SQVTM, CDR2 ANQGSEA. Trimming removed 6 bases from V and 3 bases from J, with 14 bases in between. The CDR3 loop reads CSVGTSVDTEAFF. The CDR3 nucleotides read TGCAGCGTGGGGACAAGCGTCGACACTGAAGCTTTCTTT.

The rearrangement joins TRBV29-1 to TRBJ2-7; 9 bases align to TRBD2. The CDR3 extends over 13 amino acids. Germline loops: CDR1 SQVTM, CDR2 ANQGSEA. The junction had 9 bases not matched to a gene; V was cut back by 1 base and J by 11 bases. The CDR3 region is CSVEVGREGRKYF. The CDR3 coding sequence is TGCAGCGTTGAAGTTGGGCGGGAGGGGAGGAAGTACTTC.

The CDR3 region is CASSARDTPYEQYF. CDR3 in DNA: TGTGCCAGCAGCGCCCGGGACACCCCCTACGAGCAGTACTTC. The chain uses TRBV5-5 and TRBJ2-7, with D maybe TRBD1 (6 bases). CDR1 and CDR2 from the germline V gene are SGHKS and YYEKEE (reference sequence). V lost 4 bases and J lost 2, with 13 bases in between. The CDR3 extends over 14 amino acids.

This sequence joins TRBV30 and TRBJ1-5, with D uncertain. The CDR3 length is 16 residues. Deletions cut 3 bases from V and 9 bases from J, with 24 bases between. Germline CDR1 GTSNPN, CDR2 SVGIG (reference sequence). CDR3 nucleotide sequence: TGTGCCTGGAGGCCCGGAGTCTCGGGATCCGGACTGCCCCAGCATTTT. It translates to CAWRPGVSGSGLPQHF.

The chain has TRBV6-1 and TRBJ2-5; 7 nucleotides align to TRBD1. CDR1 and CDR2 from the germline V gene are MNHNS and SASEGT. The CDR3 has 15 amino acids. V lost 6 bases and J lost 7; bases outside the gene matches: 14. The CDR3: CASSQEGTAPRTQYF. Written as DNA, the CDR3 is TGTGCCAGCAGCCAAGAGGGGACAGCCCCTCGGACCCAGTACTTC.

The gene calls are TRBV7-9 and TRBJ2-6; 10 nucleotides line up with TRBD1. V was pared by 5 bases and J by 1 base, with 11 bases of the junction left unmatched. Looked up from germline, CDR1 is SEHNR and CDR2 is FQNEAQ (reference sequence). The CDR3 consists of 19 residues. The CDR3 region is CASSPSWDRGTSGANVLTF. As DNA, the CDR3 is TGTGCCAGCAGCCCCTCGTGGGACAGGGGTACTTCTGGGGCCAACGTCCTGACTTTC.

V usage is TRBV19 and J usage is TRBJ1-1; D remains unclear. Trimming took 5 bases from V and 4 from J, leaving 14 bases between them. Germline CDR1 reads LNHDA; CDR2 reads SQIVND (reference sequence). The CDR3 length is 14 residues. The CDR3 region is CASSGILKGTEAFF. The CDR3 DNA follows: TGTGCCAGTAGTGGGATATTGAAGGGCACTGAAGCTTTCTTT.

This sequence joins TRBV10-3 and TRBJ1-1, with 8 nucleotides matching TRBD1. The trim removed 6 bases at V and 6 bases at J, leaving 3 bases unmatched. Germline CDR1 and CDR2: ENHRY and SYGVKD. This CDR3 spans 12 amino acids. CDR3 nucleotide sequence: TGTGCCATCAGGGACAGGGACCCTGAAGCTTTCTTT. This sequence encodes CAIRDRDPEAFF.

The chain is built from TRBV5-5 and TRBJ2-7; D unclear. The CDR3 extends over 14 amino acids. V was pared by 7 bases and J by 1 base, with 15 bases between. Germline CDR1 is SGHKS and CDR2 is YYEKEE (reference sequence). CDR3: CASALTAQSYEQYF. Written as DNA, the CDR3 is TGTGCCAGCGCTTTAACGGCTCAGTCCTACGAGCAGTACTTC.

This chain links TRBV4-1 with TRBJ1-5, with 9 nucleotides matching TRBD1. Germline V gene sequence: CDR1 MGHRA, CDR2 YSYEKL. The J segment lost 6 bases and the V segment lost 0 bases, leaving 9 bases of the junction unmatched. CDR3 length: 17 amino acids. CDR3 residues: CASSQDQGQGGGQPQHF. The DNA of the CDR3 is TGCGCCAGCAGCCAAGATCAGGGACAGGGTGGTGGTCAGCCCCAGCATTTT.

This rearrangement joins TRBV5-6 to TRBJ2-7, with 9 bases that match TRBD1. The germline V gene encodes CDR1 SGHDT and CDR2 YYEEEE. Trimming at V came to 3 bases and at J to 3 bases, leaving 4 bases not matched to a gene. The CDR3 has 14 amino acids. CDR3 amino acids: CASSWGQGIYEQYF. In DNA, the CDR3 is TGTGCCAGCAGCTGGGGACAGGGCATCTACGAGCAGTACTTC.

V and J are TRBV5-1 and TRBJ1-2, with TRBD1 matching over 9 bases. The length of the CDR3 is 16 residues. Trimming cost V 2 bases and J 3 bases; bases outside gene matches: 8. Germline V CDR1 and CDR2: SGHRS, YFSETQ. CDR3 sequence: CASSFQLQGADYGYTF. CDR3 DNA sequence: TGCGCCAGCAGCTTCCAGCTACAGGGGGCAGACTATGGCTACACCTTC.